Below, 30 T cell receptor beta chains from the same sample are listed, as sequenced in a study of blood T cell repertoires in COVID-19. TCRdb keeps only in-frame clones here, not all; method: immunoSEQ multiplex PCR. The table has approximately 210,000 clones, approximately 87% seen once. Material for sequencing was peripheral blood. The receptors derive from an older woman with acute or convalescent COVID-19.

This chain links TRBV2 with TRBJ1-1; 8 nucleotides align to TRBD1. V lost 4 bases to trimming and J lost 0 bases; unmatched junction nucleotides: 4. The CDR3 spans 15 residues. The germline CDR1 and CDR2 sequences are SNHLY and FYNNEI. The CDR3 here is CASSARGQVNTEAFF. The CDR3 bases are TGTGCCAGCAGTGCCAGGGGACAGGTGAACACTGAAGCTTTCTTT.

The J gene is TRBJ2-1, the V gene TRBV7-2; the match to TRBD1 covers 9 bases. The CDR3 length is 14 residues. CDR1 and CDR2 from the germline V gene are SGHTA and FQGNSA. V was clipped by 7 bases and J by 7 bases; unmatched bases: 8. CDR3: CASNPGTGWNEQFF. In DNA, the CDR3 is TGTGCCAGCAACCCCGGGACAGGGTGGAATGAGCAGTTCTTC. Complete variable domain (other parts from reference TRBV7-2 and TRBJ2-1): GAGVSQSPSNKVTEKGKDVELRCDPISGHTALYWYRQSLGQGLEFLIYFQGNSAPDKSGLPSDRFSAERTGGSVSTLTIQRTQQEDSAVYLCASNPGTGWNEQFFGPGTRLTVL.

The count of this clone is one. V usage is TRBV10-2 and J usage is TRBJ2-7, with 10 bases lining up with TRBD1. The CDR3 is 14 residues long. Germline CDR1 is WSHSY and CDR2 is SAAADI. V lost 4 bases to trimming and J lost 2 bases; unmatched junction nucleotides: 2. The CDR3 loop is CASSGQGAAYEQYF. As DNA, the CDR3 is TGCGCCAGCAGTGGACAGGGGGCCGCCTACGAGCAGTACTTC.

The chain couples TRBV3-1 (or the pseudogene TRBV3-2) to TRBJ2-2, with D perhaps matching TRBD1 (6 bases). CDR1 and CDR2 (germline): LGHDT, YNNKEL (reference sequence). The length of the CDR3 is 16 residues. Trimming left V 5 bases short and J 0 bases short, with 13 bases between. The CDR3 DNA reads as TGTGCCAGCAGCTCGTCCGGGACAACGAACACCGGGGAGCTGTTTTTT. This gives the protein CASSSSGTTNTGELFF.

This clone came up once. The chain carries TRBV7-9 and TRBJ1-4, with D possibly matching TRBD1 (6 bases). The V end lost 5 bases, the J end lost 8 bases, and 15 bases lay between the germline ends. The germline CDR1 and CDR2 sequences are SEHNR and FQNEAQ (reference sequence). This CDR3 region has 14 residues. The CDR3 DNA reads as TGTGCCAGCAGCCCAGGGGCCTTCGAGGAAAAACTGTTTTTT. Amino acid sequence: CASSPGAFEEKLFF.

J is TRBJ2-7 and V is TRBV10-2; D is possibly TRBD2 (5 bases). Germline lookup yields CDR1 WSHSY and CDR2 SAAADI. There are 13 residues in the CDR3. V was shortened by 3 bases and J by 4 bases, with 10 bases between the two germline ends. Written as DNA, the CDR3 is TGCGCCAGCAGTGACGGGGATAGGTACGAGCAGTACTTC. It codes for CASSDGDRYEQYF.

CDR3 in amino acids: CASSRQGGDQPQHF. In DNA, the CDR3 is TGTGCCAGCAGCCGACAGGGGGGGGATCAGCCCCAGCATTTT. The J gene is TRBJ1-5, the V gene TRBV6-5, with TRBD1 matching over 9 bases. Germline-derived CDR1 and CDR2 are MNHEY and SVGAGI. The CDR3 runs 14 residues. V was clipped by 6 bases and J by 5 bases; unmatched bases: 5.

The chain recombines TRBV19 with TRBJ1-2; 8 bases line up with TRBD1. J gave up 8 bases and V 5 bases, and 10 bases lay outside the gene matches. CDR3 size: 14 residues. The germline gives CDR1 LNHDA, CDR2 SQIVND (reference sequence). The CDR3 coding sequence is TGTGCCAGTAGTCTAACCAGGGGGCTGGGCGGCTACACCTTC. Translating gives CASSLTRGLGGYTF.

In the case of this clone: Other DNA sequences within the sample encode an identical CDR3. The chain couples TRBV6-1 to TRBJ1-2; D gene ambiguous. Germline V gives CDR1 MNHNS, CDR2 SASEGT. The V end was cut by 3 bases, the J end by 4 bases, with 6 bases between. The CDR3 has 12 residues. The CDR3 region is CASSDAGYGYTF. DNA of the CDR3: TGTGCCAGCAGTGACGCGGGCTATGGCTACACCTTC.

The chain uses TRBV28 and TRBJ1-2; D is ambiguous. The CDR3 extends over 14 amino acids. V lost 5 bases and J 6 bases, leaving 16 bases between the germline ends. Germline V gene lookup returns CDR1 MDHEN and CDR2 SYDVKM. CDR3 sequence (DNA): TGTGCCAGCAGTGAAACCGGGAGAAGTGATGGCTACACCTTC. It codes for CASSETGRSDGYTF.

Note on this clone: Other DNA sequences of this sample code for an identical CDR3. The chain is built from TRBV19 and TRBJ2-3, with D unclear. The CDR3 is 14 residues long. Trimming shortened V by 2 bases and J by 0 bases, and 6 bases separated the two germline ends. The germline V gene has CDR1 LNHDA and CDR2 SQIVND (reference sequence). CDR3 nucleotide sequence: TGTGCCAGTAGTATACTACTTAGCACAGATACGCAGTATTTT. It encodes CASSILLSTDTQYF.

This chain connects TRBV4-2 to TRBJ2-1; 7 positions agree with TRBD1. The germline V gene encodes CDR1 LGHNA and CDR2 YNFKEQ. V shed 0 bases and J 4 bases; nucleotides not matched to a gene: 3. The CDR3 extends over 15 amino acids. The DNA of the CDR3 is TGTGCCAGCAGCCAAGAGGGACAGCCGTACAATGAGCAGTTCTTC. It specifies CASSQEGQPYNEQFF.

The chain links TRBV2 to TRBJ1-4, with D perhaps matching TRBD1 (6 bases). Germline lookup yields CDR1 SNHLY and CDR2 FYNNEI. The CDR3 runs 11 residues. The V end was cut by 5 bases, the J end by 15 bases, with 13 bases between. The CDR3 nucleotides read TGTGCCAGCAGTCGACAGGTTTCATTGTTTTTT. This codes for CASSRQVSLFF.

V usage is TRBV4-2 and J usage is TRBJ1-6; 9 bases match TRBD1. The CDR3 is 16 amino acids. Germline-derived CDR1 and CDR2 are LGHNA and YNFKEQ. V lost 2 bases, J lost 6 bases, and 5 bases stayed unmatched. CDR3 loop: CASSQSGTGRNSPLHF. CDR3 DNA sequence: TGTGCCAGCAGCCAATCCGGGACAGGGCGTAATTCACCCCTCCACTTT.

The chain is built from TRBV5-1 and TRBJ2-2; 10 positions match TRBD1. J gave up 4 bases and V 4 bases, and 10 bases lay outside the gene matches. Germline assignment: CDR1 SGHRS and CDR2 YFSETQ. The CDR3 spans 17 residues. In DNA form, the CDR3 reads TGCGCCAGCAGCCGAGGGGGGACAGGGGTCGTCACCGGGGAGCTGTTTTTT. Protein product: CASSRGGTGVVTGELFF.

This clone came up a few times. V is TRBV14 and J is TRBJ2-7, with 7 nucleotides matching TRBD2. Losses at the gene ends were 0 bases for V and 2 bases for J; bases not matched to a gene: 10. CDR1 and CDR2 (germline): SGHDN, FVKESK. The CDR3 runs 17 residues. The CDR3 sequence is CASSQELGGTGTYEQYF. Written as DNA, the CDR3 is TGTGCCAGCAGCCAAGAGTTGGGAGGGACGGGTACCTACGAGCAGTACTTC.

The CDR3 nucleotides read TGTGCCAGCCGACCTTCGGGGGCCTACGAGCAGTACTTC. Translated, it gives CASRPSGAYEQYF. This chain uses TRBV25-1 with TRBJ2-7; possibly TRBD2 for D (6 bases). CDR1 is MGHDK and CDR2 is SYGVNS in the germline V gene. CDR3 size: 13 residues. The V and J ends lost 8 bases and 2 bases respectively, with 13 bases between them.

This clone was seen more than once but under ten times. V usage is TRBV4-2 and J usage is TRBJ1-6, with 7 bases fitting TRBD1. The V segment lost 6 bases and the J segment 10 bases; nucleotides outside the gene matches: 6. The CDR3 runs to 13 residues. The germline CDR1 and CDR2 sequences are LGHNA and YNFKEQ. The CDR3 coding sequence is TGTGCCAGCAGACAGGGGCTGGACTCACCCCTCCACTTT. Translating it yields CASRQGLDSPLHF.

The V and J genes are TRBV6-1 and TRBJ2-6; D gene ambiguous. Germline V gene lookup returns CDR1 MNHNS and CDR2 SASEGT. Trimming pared 2 bases from V and 0 bases from J, leaving 17 bases between. The CDR3 spans 19 residues. The CDR3 loop reads CASSESHRVPASGANVLTF. CDR3 nucleotide sequence: TGTGCCAGCAGTGAAAGCCACAGAGTGCCGGCCTCTGGGGCCAACGTCCTGACTTTC.

This clone was seen a handful of times. J is TRBJ2-1 and V is TRBV7-2; TRBD2 matches 12 bases. The germline gives CDR1 SGHTA, CDR2 FQGNSA. The trim removed 5 bases at V and 9 bases at J, leaving 8 bases unmatched. This CDR3 is 15 amino acids long. The CDR3 coding sequence is TGTGCCAGCAGCGCCCCTAGCGGGAGGGCCCCTGAGCAGTTCTTC. Translated, it gives CASSAPSGRAPEQFF.

This chain uses TRBV29-1 with TRBJ2-1, with 12 bases lining up with TRBD2. The length of the CDR3 is 14 residues. V gave up 6 bases and J gave up 8 bases; unmatched junction bases: 8. The germline gives CDR1 SQVTM, CDR2 ANQGSEA. The CDR3: CSVLWTSGIHEQFF. CDR3 in DNA: TGCAGCGTGCTCTGGACTAGCGGGATCCATGAGCAGTTCTTC.

This sequence joins TRBV10-3 and TRBJ1-2; 8 bases line up with TRBD1. Germline V lookup: CDR1 ENHRY, CDR2 SYGVKD. The trim removed 4 bases at V and 2 bases at J, leaving 6 bases unmatched. CDR3 size: 15 residues. The CDR3 protein is CAISARQGTNYGYTF. The CDR3 DNA is TGTGCCATCAGTGCCCGACAGGGGACAAACTATGGCTACACCTTC.

The chain is built from TRBV7-2 and TRBJ2-3, with TRBD2 matching over 9 bases. This CDR3 is built from 16 residues. Germline-derived CDR1 and CDR2 are SGHTA and FQGNSA. The junction had 5 bases not matched to a gene; V was cut back by 2 bases and J by 2 bases. This CDR3 is CASSLTSGGFTDTQYF. CDR3 DNA: TGTGCCAGCAGCTTAACGAGCGGGGGGTTCACAGATACGCAGTATTTT.

This rearrangement joins TRBV7-9 to TRBJ1-4; D is uncertain. Trimming shortened V by 5 bases and J by 6 bases, and 19 bases separated the two germline ends. Germline loops: CDR1 SEHNR, CDR2 FQNEAQ (reference sequence). The CDR3 is 16 residues long. CDR3 sequence reads: CASSPRRSAGYEKLFF. CDR3 bases: TGTGCCAGCAGCCCGAGACGTTCGGCAGGCTATGAAAAACTGTTTTTT. The full variable domain, completed using reference TRBV7-9 and TRBJ1-4, is DTGVSQNPRHKITKRGQNVTFRCDPISEHNRLYWYRQTLGQGPEFLTYFQNEAQLEKSRLLSDRFSAERPKGSFSTLEIQRTEQGDSAMYLCASSPRRSAGYEKLFFGSGTQLSVL.

This chain connects TRBV5-1 to TRBJ1-1; TRBD1 matches 9 bases. The J segment lost 7 bases and the V segment lost 4 bases, leaving 2 bases of the junction unmatched. The CDR3 consists of 12 residues. Germline V gene data show CDR1 as SGHRS and CDR2 as YFSETQ. CDR3 nucleotides: TGCGCCAGCAGCCCGGACAGGGGTGAAGCTTTCTTT. It translates to CASSPDRGEAFF.

The gene calls are TRBV28 and TRBJ2-3; weak D call: TRBD1 (6 bases). The ends were cut back, 7 bases at V and 2 bases at J, with 13 bases in the middle. This CDR3 has 14 amino acids. Germline V gene lookup returns CDR1 MDHEN and CDR2 SYDVKM. The CDR3 sequence: CASTRAGVTDTQYF. The CDR3 DNA follows: TGTGCCAGCACGAGGGCAGGGGTCACAGATACGCAGTATTTT.

The chain links TRBV9 to TRBJ1-5; D unresolved. The CDR3 has 15 residues. Germline assignment: CDR1 SGDLS and CDR2 YYNGEE. Trimming stripped 2 bases from V and 0 bases from J, with 9 bases between. CDR3 amino acids: CASSVQFHSNQPQHF. The CDR3 nucleotides are TGTGCCAGCAGCGTCCAGTTTCATAGCAATCAGCCCCAGCATTTT.

This clone has only a few counts. This chain connects TRBV19 to TRBJ1-2; 10 positions agree with TRBD1. Germline CDR1 LNHDA, CDR2 SQIVND (reference sequence). V trimming: 5 bases; J trimming: 4 bases; junction bases outside the gene matches: 4. The CDR3 length is 14 residues. Written as DNA, the CDR3 is TGTGCCAGTAGTGTGACAGGGGGCGGCTATGGCTACACCTTC. Translated: CASSVTGGGYGYTF.

The chain combines TRBV5-1 with TRBJ2-5, with TRBD1 matching over 7 bases. Germline assignment: CDR1 SGHRS and CDR2 YFSETQ. The length of the CDR3 is 16 residues. V trimming: 0 bases; J trimming: 5 bases; junction bases outside the gene matches: 10. CDR3 bases: TGCGCCAGCAGCTTGGGCGGAAGGGGGCGCGATGAGACCCAGTACTTC. Translation: CASSLGGRGRDETQYF.

The V call is TRBV2, the J call TRBJ2-7; tentative D call: TRBD1 (6 bases). The CDR3 length is 15 residues. Deletions cut 6 bases from V and 6 bases from J, with 21 bases between. Germline loops: CDR1 SNHLY, CDR2 FYNNEI. The CDR3 sequence is CASSRSARQGGEQYF. CDR3 DNA: TGTGCCAGCAGCCGCTCGGCTCGACAAGGGGGCGAGCAGTACTTC. Looking up the rest from reference TRBV2 and TRBJ2-7 gives the full variable domain: EPEVTQTPSHQVTQMGQEVILRCVPISNHLYFYWYRQILGQKVEFLVSFYNNEISEKSEIFDDQFSVERPDGSNFTLKIRSTKLEDSAMYFCASSRSARQGGEQYFGPGTRLTVT.